The rows below give T cell receptor beta chains drawn from one sample of a study of response to subunit inactivated influenza vaccine. One entry per CDR3 protein results from TCRdb running MiXCR on the RT-PCR reads. Here the sample spans approximately 500,000 distinct CDR3 sequences, 10% to 15% being singletons. The material sequenced was PBMCs from blood, taken 35 to 45 days after vaccination. Receptors were obtained from a man in his fifties or sixties who received an inactivated influenza vaccine. CDR3s include the opening cysteine and the closing phenylalanine or tryptophan. D genes are given only for firm matches. The listing skips clone size in some rows; elsewhere it reads once, few, many or a size class.

J gene,V gene,clone size,D gene,CDR3 protein,CDR3 DNA
TRBJ1-4,TRBV4-2,few,TRBD1,CASSPGQPPEKLFF,TGTGCCAGCAGCCCGGGACAGCCCCCTGAAAAACTGTTTTTT
TRBJ2-3,TRBV7-6,many,NA,CASSLAPGTDTQYF,TGTGCCAGCAGCTTAGCGCCGGGGACAGATACGCAGTATTTT
TRBJ2-1,TRBV11-1,NA,TRBD1,CASSSTGVEQFF,TGTGCCAGCAGCTCGACAGGGGTTGAGCAGTTCTTC
TRBJ1-3,TRBV6-1,many,NA,CASRAGAGNTIYF,TGTGCCAGCCGGGCAGGGGCTGGAAACACCATATATTTT
TRBJ2-7,TRBV5-1,many,TRBD1,CASSGTGGGDEQYF,TGCGCCAGCAGCGGGACAGGAGGCGGCGACGAGCAGTACTTC
TRBJ2-5,TRBV6-1,NA,NA,CASRDTLAVQETQYF,TGTGCCAGCAGGGACACCTTAGCGGTCCAAGAGACCCAGTACTTC
TRBJ2-7,TRBV29-1,many,TRBD1,CSVFTGAYEQYF,TGCAGCGTTTTCACAGGGGCCTACGAGCAGTACTTC
TRBJ1-5,TRBV24-1,few,TRBD1,CATSAGTGGPYSNQPQHF,TGTGCCACCAGCGCCGGGACAGGGGGCCCATATAGCAATCAGCCCCAGCATTTT
TRBJ2-5,TRBV7-2,NA,TRBD1,CASSYRQGLETQYF,TGTGCCAGCAGCTATCGACAGGGTTTGGAGACCCAGTACTTC
TRBJ1-6,TRBV7-9,few,NA,CASSLAELPNSPLHF,TGTGCCAGCAGCTTAGCGGAGCTCCCTAATTCACCCCTCCACTTT
TRBJ1-5,TRBV24-1,NA,TRBD1,CASSEAGTGMDQPQHF,TGTGCCTCCAGTGAGGCCGGGACAGGGATGGATCAGCCCCAGCATTTT
TRBJ2-1,TRBV18,NA,TRBD1,CASLYAGTGAYNEQFF,TGTGCCAGCCTATACGCGGGGACAGGGGCCTACAATGAGCAGTTCTTC
TRBJ2-7,TRBV12-3/TRBV12-4,few,NA,CASSLSAGIYEQYF,TGTGCCAGCAGTTTATCCGCAGGGATCTACGAGCAGTACTTC
TRBJ2-7,TRBV29-1,NA,NA,CSALTSSYEQYF,TGCAGCGCTTTGACATCCTCCTACGAGCAGTACTTC
TRBJ1-4,TRBV27,NA,NA,CASSLGGSLKEKLFF,TGTGCCAGCAGTTTAGGGGGGTCATTAAAGGAAAAACTGTTTTTT